The 27 T cell receptor beta chains below all came from one sample that was sequenced in a study of read filtering for tumor transcriptome and immune sequencing. This library used approximately 370 ng RNA and molecular barcoded adaptors spanning alpha/delta and beta/gamma chains. One entry per CDR3 protein results from TCRdb running MiXCR on the reads. The table includes some 48,000 distinct CDR3 sequences, around 19% detected once. The sequencing sample was made of a population of CD138-negative cells sorted from bone marrow. These receptors originate from a donor aged 40 or over with multiple myeloma.

Turning to this clonotype: Because the CDR3 is missing its conserved closing phenylalanine or tryptophan, this is likely a read error. This CDR3 reads CASSFPAGVTDTQYL. For the CDR3, the DNA is TGTGCCAGCAGCTTCCCCGCGGGGGTCACAGATACGCAGTATCTT. The J gene is TRBJ2-3, the V gene TRBV7-2; TRBD2 aligns across 7 bases. The CDR3 totals 15 residues. CDR1 SGHTA and CDR2 FQGNSA come from the germline V gene. V dropped 3 bases and J dropped 2; count of bases not matched to a gene: 5.

V gene TRBV20-1 combines with J gene TRBJ2-7, with 8 positions matching TRBD1. Germline trimming cut 0 bases from V and 5 bases from J; bases unmatched to any gene: 9. CDR3 length: 15 amino acids. Germline-derived CDR1 and CDR2 are DFQATT and SNEGSKA (reference sequence). Here the CDR3 reads CSARDPSGTGNEQYF. DNA of the CDR3: TGCAGTGCTAGAGATCCGTCCGGGACAGGAAACGAGCAGTACTTC.

This clonotype came up many times. This rearrangement joins TRBV7-8 to TRBJ1-5, with 9 bases aligning to TRBD1. With V trimmed by 1 base and J by 5 bases, 12 bases remained unmatched. This CDR3 is 18 amino acids long. Per germline, CDR1 SGHVS and CDR2 FQNEAQ. The DNA for the CDR3 is TGTGCCAGCAGCTTAGTACCCCCCTTGACAGGGGGAGATCAGCCCCAGCATTTT. Protein: CASSLVPPLTGGDQPQHF. Complete variable domain (other parts from reference TRBV7-8 and TRBJ1-5): GAGVSQSPRYKVAKRGQDVALRCDPISGHVSLFWYQQALGQGPEFLTYFQNEAQLDKSGLPSDRFFAERPEGSVSTLKIQRTQQEDSAVYLCASSLVPPLTGGDQPQHFGDGTRLSIL.

This clonotype was observed at least ten times. V gene TRBV4-3 combines with J gene TRBJ2-1; D uncertain. This CDR3 has 17 residues. V dropped 0 bases and J dropped 3 bases, with 15 bases sitting between them. Germline V gives CDR1 LGHNA, CDR2 YSLEER. The CDR3 spells CASSQEGVGVDYNEQFF. CDR3 bases: TGCGCCAGCAGCCAAGAGGGTGTAGGAGTAGACTACAATGAGCAGTTCTTC.

This clonotype has a handful of counts. This chain joins TRBV6-2 or TRBV6-3 and TRBJ2-1, with D tentatively TRBD2 (6 bases). There are 15 residues in the CDR3. Germline CDR1 MNHEY, CDR2 SVGEGT. V lost 6 bases and J 0 bases, leaving 12 bases between the germline ends. The CDR3 sequence: CASSPSAGSYNEQFF. The CDR3 DNA is TGTGCCAGCAGCCCTAGCGCGGGCTCCTACAATGAGCAGTTCTTC.

Regarding this clonotype: A read error is possible here, since a much larger clone lies one base away. The chain employs TRBV11-2 and TRBJ1-4; D remains unclear. The CDR3 contains 15 residues. CDR1 and CDR2 from the germline V gene are SGHAT and FQNNGV. The CDR3 nucleotides are TGTGCCAGCAACTTAGCACCAGTCTGGAGTGAAAAACTGTTTTTT. Its translation is CASNLAPVWSEKLFF.

This clonotype was counted a single time. At one boundary the junction diverges from the germline segment, which might be a read error. V is TRBV12-3 or TRBV12-4 and J is TRBJ2-1; 8 nucleotides align to TRBD2. CDR3 length: 16 residues. CDR3 amino acids: CAGSFPGGRGYNERFF. The CDR3 DNA reads as TGTGCCGGCAGTTTCCCGGGAGGGCGGGGCTACAATGAGCGGTTCTTC.

As to this clonotype: A read error may explain this, as a much larger clone is one base away. The chain uses TRBV5-1 and TRBJ2-2; D perhaps matches TRBD1 (7 bases). CDR1 and CDR2 (germline): SGHRS, YFSETQ. V was cut by 0 bases and J by 4 bases, with 10 bases left in between. The CDR3 totals 15 residues. CDR3: CASSLGQGGTGELFF. The CDR3 nucleotides read TGCGCCAGCAGCTTGGGTCAGGGGGGCACCGGGGAGCTGTTTTTT.

This clonotype has at least ten counts. The chain uses TRBV29-1 and TRBJ1-1; 7 bases match TRBD1. The CDR3 consists of 14 residues. The V gene end was trimmed by 4 bases and the J gene end by 4 bases; junction bases not matched to a gene: 9. The germline V gene encodes CDR1 SQVTM and CDR2 ANQGSEA. CDR3 in DNA: TGCAGCGTTGGCCGGGACAGTCTCGGCACTGAAGCTTTCTTT. Protein product: CSVGRDSLGTEAFF.

This chain connects TRBV18 to TRBJ2-1; D not certain. Trimming took 3 bases from V and 6 from J, leaving 9 bases between them. This CDR3 region has 13 residues. Germline loops: CDR1 KGHSH, CDR2 LQKENI. CDR3 sequence: CASSPPEGNEQFF. For the CDR3, the DNA is TGTGCCAGCTCACCCCCTGAAGGCAATGAGCAGTTCTTC.

This clonotype was detected many times. The chain links TRBV20-1 to TRBJ2-7, with TRBD2 identical over 12 bases. The CDR3 is 14 residues long. V was clipped by 5 bases and J by 7 bases; unmatched bases: 9. From germline, CDR1 is DFQATT and CDR2 SNEGSKA (reference sequence). The CDR3 spells CSAETSGSAEEQYF. Here the CDR3 DNA reads TGCAGTGCTGAGACTAGCGGGAGTGCGGAAGAGCAGTACTTC.

This clonotype was counted ten times or more. This rearrangement joins TRBV5-1 to TRBJ2-6; D is undetermined. Germline V gives CDR1 SGHRS, CDR2 YFSETQ. Trimming removed 0 bases from V and 4 bases from J, with 8 bases in between. This CDR3 is 15 amino acids long. The CDR3 protein is CASSLGHRGANVLTF. CDR3 sequence (DNA): TGCGCCAGCAGCTTGGGACACCGGGGGGCCAACGTCCTGACTTTC.

This clonotype was detected many times. The chain employs TRBV5-4 and TRBJ2-7; D might be TRBD1 or TRBD2, each matching 5 bases. The germline V and J ends were trimmed by 3 bases and 2 bases, with 9 bases remaining between them. The V gene's germline CDR1 is SGHNT and CDR2 YYREEE (reference sequence). This CDR3 contains 13 residues. CDR3: CASSSTGPYEQYF. As DNA, the CDR3 is TGTGCCAGCAGCTCGACGGGACCCTACGAGCAGTACTTC. The variable domain in full, completed from reference TRBV5-4 and TRBJ2-7, reads ETGVTQSPTHLIKTRGQQVTLRCSSQSGHNTVSWYQQALGQGPQFIFQYYREEENGRGNFPPRFSGLQFPNYSSELNVNALELDDSALYLCASSSTGPYEQYFGPGTRLTVT.

This rearrangement joins TRBV20-1 to TRBJ1-1; D is uncertain. Trimming pared 6 bases from V and 5 bases from J, leaving 16 bases between. Germline-derived CDR1 and CDR2 are DFQATT and SNEGSKA (reference sequence). This CDR3 has 13 amino acids. This chain's CDR3 is CSATPSPATEAFF. The CDR3 DNA reads as TGCAGTGCCACCCCCTCCCCTGCGACTGAAGCTTTCTTT.

On this clonotype itself: A much larger clone sits a single nucleotide away, making a read error possible. The chain carries TRBV7-9 and TRBJ2-2; no reliable D call. The length of the CDR3 is 15 residues. Germline V gives CDR1 SEHNR, CDR2 FQNEAQ (reference sequence). The CDR3 DNA reads as TGTGCCAGCAGCTACTCTAACCATAACACCTGGGAGCTGTTTTTT. Its protein is CASSYSNHNTWELFF.

This clonotype has at least ten counts. This chain connects TRBV3-1 to TRBJ1-4, with 7 bases aligning to TRBD1. CDR3 size: 14 residues. V was clipped by 2 bases and J by 8 bases; unmatched bases: 5. Germline CDR1 reads LGHDT; CDR2 reads YNNKEL (reference sequence). The CDR3 region is CASSQSGQREKLFF. The DNA for the CDR3 is TGTGCCAGCAGCCAATCGGGACAGAGGGAAAAACTGTTTTTT.

The table lists this clonotype with a few counts. The chain links TRBV9 to TRBJ1-3, with D possibly being TRBD1 (6 bases). Germline V gene lookup returns CDR1 SGDLS and CDR2 YYNGEE. The CDR3 extends over 14 amino acids. V lost 3 bases and J 2 bases, leaving 9 bases between the germline ends. In DNA, the CDR3 is TGTGCCAGCAGCGCGGAGGGGGCTGGAAACACCATATATTTT. This gives the protein CASSAEGAGNTIYF.

The DNA of the CDR3 is TGTGCCAGCAGTTCCTTGGACAGGGCCGAGCCCCAGCATTTT. Translating it yields CASSSLDRAEPQHF. This rearrangement joins TRBV12-3 or TRBV12-4 to TRBJ1-5; 8 nucleotides align to TRBD1. The CDR3 extends over 14 amino acids. The J segment lost 8 bases and the V segment lost 4 bases, leaving 7 bases of the junction unmatched.

This clonotype was seen many times. V is TRBV5-1 and J is TRBJ2-2; no clear D. Germline CDR1 reads SGHRS; CDR2 reads YFSETQ. This CDR3 spans 14 amino acids. V dropped 3 bases and J dropped 3 bases, with 9 bases sitting between them. This CDR3 is CASSYAGDTGELFF. The CDR3 DNA sequence: TGCGCCAGCAGCTACGCCGGTGACACCGGGGAGCTGTTTTTT.

As to this clonotype: A clone one base away is much larger, so this may be a read error. The chain links TRBV15 to TRBJ2-7; 8 positions match TRBD2. The J segment lost 7 bases and the V segment lost 3 bases, leaving 5 bases of the junction unmatched. The CDR3 has 13 amino acids. Germline loops: CDR1 LNHNV, CDR2 YYDKDF (reference sequence). CDR3 protein: CATSSSAGEEQYF. CDR3 bases: TGTGCCACCAGCAGCTCAGCGGGAGAAGAGCAGTACTTC.

Many counts were recorded for this clonotype. This chain connects TRBV4-2 to TRBJ2-3; 7 nucleotides agree with TRBD2. Looked up from germline, CDR1 is LGHNA and CDR2 is YNFKEQ. This CDR3 comprises 15 residues. V lost 2 bases and J lost 4; bases outside the gene matches: 6. The CDR3 DNA reads TGTGCCAGCAGCCAAAGGGAGGGGTCCGCAGATACGCAGTATTTT. This codes for CASSQREGSADTQYF.

This clonotype is medium-sized by share. This sequence joins TRBV11-3 and TRBJ2-1; D is perhaps TRBD1 (5 bases). The CDR3 has 15 residues. Deletions cut 1 base from V and 7 bases from J, with 14 bases between. CDR1 SGHNT and CDR2 YENEEA come from the germline V gene. The chain's CDR3 is CASSLVVQGSNEQFF. CDR3 coding DNA: TGTGCCAGCAGCTTAGTTGTGCAGGGTAGTAATGAGCAGTTCTTC.

This clonotype appeared many times. The J gene is TRBJ1-2, the V gene TRBV28; D not resolved. The CDR3 has 13 amino acids. Germline loops: CDR1 MDHEN, CDR2 SYDVKM. V lost 3 bases and J lost 3, with 8 bases in between. CDR3 loop: CASSFGPDYGYTF. The CDR3 bases are TGTGCCAGCAGTTTTGGTCCTGACTATGGCTACACCTTC.

The chain recombines TRBV6-5 with TRBJ2-7; the match to TRBD2 covers 8 bases. V shed 6 bases, J shed 5 bases, and the junction held 9 bases outside the gene matches. CDR1 MNHEY and CDR2 SVGAGI come from the germline V gene. The CDR3 is 14 residues long. CDR3 protein: CASRPGLGPHEQYF. The CDR3 coding sequence is TGTGCCAGCAGACCGGGACTAGGGCCCCACGAGCAGTACTTC.

This clonotype was seen at least ten times. The rearrangement uses TRBV20-1 and TRBJ1-1, with D perhaps matching TRBD1 (5 bases). The germline V and J ends were trimmed by 6 bases and 4 bases, with 15 bases remaining between them. Germline V CDR1 and CDR2: DFQATT, SNEGSKA (reference sequence). The CDR3 loop spans 13 amino acids. The CDR3 nucleotides read TGCAGTGCCCGGTCGGGGAGGGGCACTGAAGCTTTCTTT. Protein: CSARSGRGTEAFF.

This clonotype was counted ten times or more. This chain joins TRBV6-7 and TRBJ2-7; D gene uncertain. TRBV6-7 is marked as an open reading frame, function uncertain. CDR3 length: 14 residues. V dropped 6 bases and J dropped 7 bases, with 19 bases sitting between them. The CDR3 sequence is CASRNRGDRREQYF. As DNA, the CDR3 is TGTGCCAGCAGGAACCGTGGGGATAGGAGAGAGCAGTACTTC.

About this clonotype: One junction end disagrees with the germline gene, perhaps due to a read error. The chain couples TRBV4-2 to TRBJ2-7, with unresolved D. Per germline, CDR1 LGHNA and CDR2 YNFKEQ. The CDR3 has 13 residues. CDR3 sequence (DNA): TGTGCCAGTCGAGGACGGGCCGGCCACGAGCTGTACTTC. Protein sequence: CASRGRAGHELYF.